Below are 11 T cell receptor beta chains sequenced from a single sample in a study of T cells after yellow fever vaccination. TCRdb re-called the 5' RACE reads through MiXCR, storing one row per CDR3 protein. The sample includes approximately 300,000 distinct CDR3 sequences, 9.5% to 12% of them seen just once. Sequenced material: CD4+ T cells sorted from PBMCs, taken 45 days after the yellow fever booster vaccination. Receptors were obtained from a man aged 18 to 35 who received the YFV17D yellow fever vaccine.

The genes are TRBV7-9 and TRBJ2-7, with 7 bases matching TRBD2. Germline CDR1 SEHNR, CDR2 FQNEAQ (reference sequence). The ends lost 5 bases at V and 7 bases at J; junction bases unmatched: 8. The CDR3 totals 13 residues. The CDR3 spells CASSKGGSWEQYV. The CDR3 bases are TGTGCCAGCAGCAAGGGAGGGTCGTGGGAGCAGTACGTC.

The table lists this clonotype with a few counts. The chain uses TRBV7-9 and TRBJ1-1, with D unresolved. Germline loops: CDR1 SEHNR, CDR2 FQNEAQ (reference sequence). V lost 1 base and J 7 bases, leaving 7 bases between the germline ends. The CDR3 runs to 12 residues. Here the CDR3 reads CASSLVGFEAFF. The CDR3, as DNA: TGTGCCAGCAGCTTAGTGGGATTTGAAGCTTTCTTT.

This clonotype has just a few counts. The CDR3 reads CASSAGHATNEKLFF. CDR3 nucleotide sequence: TGTGCCAGCAGCGCCGGCCACGCAACTAATGAAAAACTGTTTTTT. The V and J genes are TRBV28 and TRBJ1-4; D gene uncertain. This CDR3 contains 15 residues. Germline-derived CDR1 and CDR2 are MDHEN and SYDVKM. Trimming cost V 6 bases and J 0 bases, with 11 bases left between them.

The chain combines TRBV7-8 with TRBJ2-2; D is ambiguous. Germline CDR1 is SGHVS and CDR2 is FQNEAQ. The CDR3 runs to 12 residues. Trimming left V 5 bases short and J 8 bases short, with 9 bases between. CDR3 region: CASSELEGELFF. DNA of the CDR3: TGTGCCAGCAGCGAGCTGGAGGGGGAGCTGTTTTTT.

This sequence joins TRBV3-1 and TRBJ2-3, with D perhaps assigned TRBD1 or TRBD2 (6 bases each). The CDR3 is 15 residues long. The V end was cut by 3 bases, the J end by 4 bases, with 14 bases between. Germline CDR1 is LGHDT and CDR2 is YNNKEL (reference sequence). The CDR3 is CASSHWGAFADTQYF. CDR3 DNA: TGTGCCAGCAGCCATTGGGGGGCATTCGCAGATACGCAGTATTTT.

The CDR3 is CASSFPQGFRGYTF. The CDR3 DNA follows: TGTGCCAGCAGCTTTCCCCAGGGGTTTAGAGGCTACACCTTC. This chain connects TRBV5-6 to TRBJ1-2; D possibly corresponds to TRBD1 (6 bases). Germline CDR1 SGHDT, CDR2 YYEEEE. V was trimmed by 2 bases and J by 8 bases, leaving 16 bases between them. This CDR3 contains 14 residues. The complete variable domain, with remaining parts taken from reference TRBV5-6 and TRBJ1-2, reads DAGVTQSPTHLIKTRGQQVTLRCSPKSGHDTVSWYQQALGQGPQFIFQYYEEEERQRGNFPDRFSGHQFPNYSSELNVNALLLGDSALYLCASSFPQGFRGYTFGSGTRLTVV.

This rearrangement joins TRBV5-3 to TRBJ2-7; 10 bases are a match to TRBD2. TRBV5-3 is classed as an ORF, of uncertain function. This CDR3 region has 14 residues. J gave up 12 bases and V 1 base, and 10 bases lay outside the gene matches. In DNA form, the CDR3 reads TGTGCCAGAAGCTTGAGTCCAGCGGGGGGGCCCCCGTACGTC. Its protein product is CARSLSPAGGPPYV.

The chain uses TRBV4-3 and TRBJ1-4, with a tentative D call TRBD1 (6 bases). The germline CDR1 and CDR2 sequences are LGHNA and YSLEER. The CDR3 sequence is 17 residues long. The germline V and J ends were trimmed by 0 bases and 7 bases, with 18 bases remaining between them. The chain's CDR3 is CASSQERGARYGEKLFF. The CDR3 DNA follows: TGCGCCAGCAGCCAAGAAAGGGGGGCCCGGTACGGTGAAAAACTGTTTTTT.

V usage is TRBV9 and J usage is TRBJ1-4; D possibly corresponds to TRBD1 (6 bases). The germline V gene encodes CDR1 SGDLS and CDR2 YYNGEE. The V end lost 0 bases, the J end lost 6 bases, and 12 bases lay between the germline ends. The CDR3 consists of 15 residues. Here the CDR3 reads CASSVGPGADEKLFF. CDR3 DNA: TGTGCCAGCAGCGTAGGCCCAGGGGCGGATGAAAAACTGTTTTTT. The entire variable domain, with the rest obtained from reference TRBV9 and TRBJ1-4, is as follows: DSGVTQTPKHLITATGQRVTLRCSPRSGDLSVYWYQQSLDQGLQFLIQYYNGEERAKGNILERFSAQQFPDLHSELNLSSLELGDSALYFCASSVGPGADEKLFFGSGTQLSVL.

This clonotype was observed at least ten times. V gene TRBV12-3 or TRBV12-4 combines with J gene TRBJ2-2; possibly TRBD2 for D (5 bases). This CDR3 comprises 15 residues. V shed 2 bases and J shed 4 bases, with 11 bases lying between them. The CDR3 nucleotides are TGTGCCAGCAGTTTATTCAGCGGCCCCACCGGGGAGCTGTTTTTT. It yields the protein CASSLFSGPTGELFF.

This chain uses TRBV7-2 with TRBJ1-4; D perhaps matches TRBD1 (5 bases). CDR1 SGHTA and CDR2 FQGNSA come from the germline V gene. The CDR3 totals 14 residues. Trimming removed 1 base from V and 8 bases from J, with 11 bases in between. CDR3 nucleotides: TGTGCCAGCAGCTTAGGCAGGGCGGGCGAAAAACTGTTTTTT. Amino acids: CASSLGRAGEKLFF. Complete variable domain (other parts from reference TRBV7-2 and TRBJ1-4): GAGVSQSPSNKVTEKGKDVELRCDPISGHTALYWYRQSLGQGLEFLIYFQGNSAPDKSGLPSDRFSAERTGGSVSTLTIQRTQQEDSAVYLCASSLGRAGEKLFFGSGTQLSVL.